The subject of this entry is one T cell receptor (beta chain). Its cognate antigen is unknown. TCRdb passed the 5' RACE reads through MiXCR, listing each CDR3 protein once. The table shows tens of thousands of distinct CDR3 sequences, with roughly 6.6% occurring only once. This specimen belongs to a study of early T cells in non-severe SARS-CoV-2 infection. Study background: Sequenced material consisted of bulk RNA (from unsorted whole blood), and chains were unpaired.

The CDR3 extends over 16 amino acids. Germline-derived CDR1 and CDR2 are MNHEY and SVGAGI. The V segment lost 4 bases and the J segment 0 bases; nucleotides outside the gene matches: 7. Study results and limitations: VDJdb matching favored anti-spike CD8 responses, missing private and CD4 specificities.

The sequencing here drew on whole blood, taken at baseline. The TCR originated in an adult who was a healthcare worker with PCR-confirmed SARS-CoV-2 infection or an uninfected control (not recorded which). The chain joins TRBV6-5 to TRBJ2-7; 9 bases line up with TRBD1. DNA of the CDR3: TGTGCCAGCAGTTCCACGACAGGGGGTAGCTCCTACGAGCAGTACTTC. Translating gives CASSSTTGGSSYEQYF.